The sequence of this T cell receptor beta chain was determined in a study of cytomegalovirus exposure and HLA in healthy donors. Here immunoSEQ multiplex PCR was the method, and the copy in TCRdb shows in-frame clones only, minus some. The data hold around 60,000 clones, with approximately 95% observed a single time. The V end was cut by 4 bases, the J end by 7 bases, with 18 bases between. Germline CDR1 and CDR2: SGDLS and YYNGEE. The CDR3 is 14 residues long. Points from the study as a whole: Cytomegalovirus status, reportedly, was diagnosed with high specificity and sensitivity by the classifier.

Turning to this clone: No antigen is known for it.

The chain uses TRBV9 and TRBJ2-7; maybe TRBD1 (7 bases). The sequenced sample was PBMCs. The sequence was obtained from a woman under 30 in good health and CMV-seronegative. CDR3 sequence reads: CASSTTGAGKEQYF. The CDR3 DNA follows: TGTGCCAGCAGCACCACAGGGGCGGGGAAGGAGCAGTACTTC.